Given below is one TCR beta chain in context. The CDR3 sequence is 14 residues long. CDR1 is MNHEY and CDR2 is SVGAGI in the germline V gene. Trimming cost V 6 bases and J 4 bases, with 15 bases left between them. These data originate in a study of blood T cell repertoires in COVID-19. Study at large: Material from acute and convalescent COVID-19 was sourced from the United States, Italy and Spain.

Measured with immunoSEQ multiplex PCR; TCRdb has only the in-frame clones, and not every one. The sample includes about 410,000 clones, roughly 85% of them seen just once. This receptor was identified in a woman in her 30s with active or convalescent COVID-19. The chain joins TRBV6-5 to TRBJ1-1; TRBD1 is a possible D gene (6 bases). Input material: peripheral blood. The CDR3 nucleotides are TGTGCCAGCAGCACCGGGGGGGGCCGCACTGAAGCTTTCTTT. This codes for CASSTGGGRTEAFF.